The rows below give T cell receptor beta chains drawn from one sample of a study of T cells after yellow fever vaccination. TCRdb re-derived calls from the 5' RACE reads in MiXCR, one entry per CDR3 protein. The repertoire has about 320,000 distinct CDR3 sequences, about 10% of them found once; the top ten carry about 3.5%. Sequencing was performed on CD4+ T cells sorted from PBMCs, taken 45 days after the yellow fever booster vaccination. The receptors come from a man younger than 30 who received the YFV17D yellow fever vaccine. Both conserved end residues are part of each CDR3. A D gene is named only where the DNA matches it firmly. Clone sizes are given selectively: once, few, many, or a class where the clone is expanded.

v_call	clone_size	d_call	j_call	cdr3_nt	cdr3_aa
TRBV4-1	.	.	TRBJ1-5	TGCGCCAGCAGCCAAGATCCAGGGGCTGAGTATCAGCCCCAGCATTTT	CASSQDPGAEYQPQHF
TRBV5-1	few	.	TRBJ1-1	TGCGCCAGCAGCTTGGTTTCCGTAGGGGCAAACACTGAAGCTTTCTTT	CASSLVSVGANTEAFF
TRBV6-1	.	.	TRBJ2-6	TGTGCCAGCTCGGACGGATCTGGGGCCAACGTCCTGACTTTC	CASSDGSGANVLTF
TRBV9	few	.	TRBJ2-1	TGTGCCAGCAGCGTAGACGGCTACTCCTACAATGAGCAGTTCTTC	CASSVDGYSYNEQFF
TRBV20-1	few	.	TRBJ2-4	TGCAGTGCTAAAAATCCCCGAGGGGAAAACATTCAGTACTTC	CSAKNPRGENIQYF
TRBV6-2/TRBV6-3	.	.	TRBJ1-5	TGTGCCAGCAGTTACTCGAGGAGTAGGGTCATCGGCAATCAGCCCCAGCATTTT	CASSYSRSRVIGNQPQHF
TRBV10-1	.	TRBD2	TRBJ2-3	TGCGCCAGCAGCAAAGGGGGACTAGCCCGCACAGATACGCAGTATTTT	CASSKGGLARTDTQYF
TRBV7-2	few	.	TRBJ2-1	TGTGCCAGTAGACGGGCGGGGCCATACAATGAGCAGTTCTTC	CASRRAGPYNEQFF
TRBV20-1	.	TRBD2	TRBJ2-5	TGCAGTGCTCCACGGGGGGGAGGCCAAGAGACCCAGTACTTC	CSAPRGGGQETQYF
TRBV10-3	.	.	TRBJ2-1	TGTGCCATCAACTCCTACAATGAGCAGTTCTTC	CAINSYNEQFF
TRBV7-2	few	.	TRBJ1-5	TGTGCCAGCAGCTTAGGGCGACACAATAGCAATCAGCCCCAGCATTTT	CASSLGRHNSNQPQHF
TRBV6-5	few	.	TRBJ2-1	TGTGCCAGCCTAGGACAGTACAATGAGCAGTTCTTC	CASLGQYNEQFF
TRBV6-2/TRBV6-3	.	TRBD1	TRBJ2-7	TGTGCCAGCAGTTACAGCGCAGGGGGAATCTACGAGCAGTACTTC	CASSYSAGGIYEQYF
TRBV5-1	.	.	TRBJ2-5	TGCGCCAGCGGGTCTGATGGGGGCGTAGAGACCCAGTACTTC	CASGSDGGVETQYF
TRBV4-3	few	TRBD1	TRBJ1-2	TGCGCCAGCAGCCCGGGCGTCAGGGGGGGCTATGGCTACACCTTC	CASSPGVRGGYGYTF
TRBV5-1	many	.	TRBJ2-7	TGCGCCAGCAGACGCGATAGCTACGAGCAGTACTTC	CASRRDSYEQYF
TRBV5-8	few	.	TRBJ2-7	TGTGCCAGCAGCTTTACAGGGTCTTACCCCTACGAGCAGTACTTC	CASSFTGSYPYEQYF
TRBV5-1	many	.	TRBJ2-2	TGCGCCAGCAGCTTGTCCTACGGGGGCACCGGGGAGCTGTTTTTT	CASSLSYGGTGELFF
TRBV9	.	TRBD1	TRBJ1-2	TGTGCCAGCAGCAAAGCAGCCGGACAGGAATTTTATGGCTACACCTTC	CASSKAAGQEFYGYTF
TRBV20-1	many	.	TRBJ2-5	TGCAGTGCTAAGCGCCGGGGCGGGGAGACCCAGTACTTC	CSAKRRGGETQYF
TRBV29-1	.	.	TRBJ1-1	TGCAGCGTAAGAAAGAACACTGAAGCTTTCTTT	CSVRKNTEAFF
TRBV18	few	.	TRBJ2-7	TGTGCCAGCTCACCCGGGGTTGGTGGCGGGACCAACTACGAGCAGTACTTC	CASSPGVGGGTNYEQYF
TRBV7-2	few	.	TRBJ1-6	TGTGCCAGCAGCTTAGCGCTCGGGCAATCACCCCTCCACTTT	CASSLALGQSPLHF
TRBV6-5	.	.	TRBJ2-1	TGTGCCAGCAGAGTAGGGACACAGAACAATGAGCAGTTCTTC	CASRVGTQNNEQFF
TRBV6-2/TRBV6-3	few	TRBD1	TRBJ1-2	TGTGCCAGCAGAACGACAGGGGCGGGCTATGGCTACACCTTC	CASRTTGAGYGYTF
TRBV5-1	.	.	TRBJ2-5	TGCGCCAGCAGCTTGTGGCGGCAGGGTGTAGAGACCCAGTACTTC	CASSLWRQGVETQYF
TRBV5-1	.	.	TRBJ2-3	TGCGCCAGCAGCTTGGGCTTACAATCGGGGGGCCTCACAGATACGCAGTATTTT	CASSLGLQSGGLTDTQYF
TRBV19	.	.	TRBJ2-5	TGTGCCAGTAGTATAGGGCAGGTGGAGACCCAGTACTTC	CASSIGQVETQYF
TRBV28	few	.	TRBJ1-1	TGTGCCAGCAGTCTCGGCGGGGGGCTCTGGACTGAAGCTTTCTTT	CASSLGGGLWTEAFF
TRBV6-2/TRBV6-3	few	.	TRBJ1-6	TGTGCCAGCACTCAAACAGGAGTCCTCCACTTT	CASTQTGVLHF
TRBV20-1	few	.	TRBJ2-2	TGCAGTGCTAGAGATCTTGGATTCACCGGGGAGCTGTTTTTT	CSARDLGFTGELFF
TRBV11-2	.	.	TRBJ2-2	TGTGCCAGCAGCTCGACAGCCGTCGCCGGGGAGCTGTTTTTT	CASSSTAVAGELFF
TRBV7-9	few	.	TRBJ2-2	TGTGCCAGCAGCTTAGGTGGTGGAGGGAGCACCGGGGAGCTGTTTTTT	CASSLGGGGSTGELFF
TRBV5-1	few	.	TRBJ1-1	TGCGCCAGCAGCTTGTCCACAGGGAACACTGAAGCTTTCTTT	CASSLSTGNTEAFF
TRBV7-3	.	.	TRBJ2-2	TGTGCCAGCACCCCCGTTCCAAGAAGCACCGGGGAGCTGTTTTTT	CASTPVPRSTGELFF
TRBV23-1	.	TRBD1	TRBJ1-1	TGCGCCAGCAGTCAATATACAGGGGGCATGGGGAACACTGAAGCTTTCTTT	CASSQYTGGMGNTEAFF
TRBV7-8	few	.	TRBJ2-2	TGTGCCAGCAGCTTAGCGAGGGAAACCGGGGAGCTGTTTTTT	CASSLARETGELFF
TRBV12-3/TRBV12-4	few	TRBD2	TRBJ2-7	TGTGCCAGCAGTGTGGGTCGACGCGGACTAGCGGTGACCTACGAGCAGTACTTC	CASSVGRRGLAVTYEQYF
TRBV6-2/TRBV6-3	few	TRBD2	TRBJ2-7	TGTGCCAGCAGACAAACTAGCGGGCTAGCCTACGAGCAGTACTTC	CASRQTSGLAYEQYF
TRBV12-3/TRBV12-4	.	.	TRBJ2-5	TGTGCCAGCAGCCTTATGGGGGCGCGGCAAGAGACCCAGTACTTC	CASSLMGARQETQYF
TRBV7-9	.	TRBD1	TRBJ1-4	TGTGCCAGCAGCATCGGGACAGGACGTGAAAAACTGTTTTTT	CASSIGTGREKLFF
TRBV10-3	.	TRBD2	TRBJ2-3	TGTGCCACCGGGACCGGGATAGCGGGGGGCACAGATACGCAGTATTTT	CATGTGIAGGTDTQYF
TRBV2	.	.	TRBJ2-7	TGTGCCAGCACCGGACAGCCATATGAGCAGTACTTC	CASTGQPYEQYF
TRBV30	few	TRBD2	TRBJ2-3	TGTGCCTGGAGGTTGGCGGGGGGGCCGGATACGCAGTATTTT	CAWRLAGGPDTQYF
TRBV10-3	.	.	TRBJ1-1	TGTGCCATACGGACAGATATGAACACTGAAGCTTTCTTT	CAIRTDMNTEAFF
TRBV20-1	many	TRBD2	TRBJ2-7	TGCAGTGCTAGGTTCGGCGGGGGGCCTCCCCACGAGCAGTACTTC	CSARFGGGPPHEQYF